The sequence of this TCR beta chain was determined in a study of blood T cell repertoires in COVID-19. Study-wide background: The cDNA or gDNA used as material had been derived from T cells, B-cell-depleted T cells, or PBMCs.

Repertoires were generated with immunoSEQ multiplex PCR, while TCRdb's copy carries only in-frame clones and drops some. Of 250,000 or so clones in the sample, 88% were seen once. Participants were aged roughly 18 to 100 years from some 24 US areas. Germline CDR1 is SGHAT and CDR2 is FQNNGV. This CDR3 has 16 residues. V was clipped by 1 base and J by 1 base, with 11 bases between them. J is TRBJ2-1 and V is TRBV11-2; D remains ambiguous. The specimen was PBMCs or T cells enriched from blood (not recorded which). The receptor was derived from a woman between 40 and 55 years old who had been exposed to COVID-19. For the CDR3, the DNA is TGTGCCAGCAGCTTAGTAGCTGCTCCTTCCTACAATGAGCAGTTCTTC. Amino acid sequence: CASSLVAAPSYNEQFF. The whole variable domain, remainder taken from reference TRBV11-2 and TRBJ2-1, is EAGVAQSPRYKIIEKRQSVAFWCNPISGHATLYWYQQILGQGPKLLIQFQNNGVVDDSQLPKDRFSAERLKGVDSTLKIQPAKLEDSAVYLCASSLVAAPSYNEQFFGPGTRLTVL.